This T cell receptor beta chain was found in a study of blood T cell repertoires in COVID-19. The CDR3 spans 13 residues. With V trimmed by 10 bases and J by 5 bases, 7 bases remained unmatched. Germline V lookup: CDR1 SEHNR, CDR2 FQNEAQ (reference sequence). Data came from immunoSEQ multiplex PCR; TCRdb stores just in-frame clones and leaves some out. The sample includes some 320,000 clones, 65% to 90% of them seen just once. The sample taken for sequencing was peripheral blood. The V gene is TRBV7-9, the J gene TRBJ2-4; the match to TRBD2 covers 8 bases. This sequence originates from a human donor in a cohort sampled during active COVID-19. The CDR3 spells CATGGGQENIQYF. The CDR3 region has the DNA TGTGCCACGGGCGGGGGGCAGGAAAACATTCAGTACTTC.